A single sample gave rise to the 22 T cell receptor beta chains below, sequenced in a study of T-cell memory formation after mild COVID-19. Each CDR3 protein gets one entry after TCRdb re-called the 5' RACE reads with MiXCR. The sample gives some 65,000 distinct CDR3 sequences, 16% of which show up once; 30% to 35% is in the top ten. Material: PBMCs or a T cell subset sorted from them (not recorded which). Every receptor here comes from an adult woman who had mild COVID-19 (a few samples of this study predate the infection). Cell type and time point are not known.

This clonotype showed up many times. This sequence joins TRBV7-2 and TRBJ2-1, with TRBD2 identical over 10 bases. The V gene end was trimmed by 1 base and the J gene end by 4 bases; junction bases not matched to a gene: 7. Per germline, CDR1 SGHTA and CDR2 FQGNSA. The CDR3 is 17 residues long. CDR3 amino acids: CASSLVGSGGLYNEQFF. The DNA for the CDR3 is TGTGCCAGCAGCTTAGTAGGTAGCGGGGGGCTTTACAATGAGCAGTTCTTC. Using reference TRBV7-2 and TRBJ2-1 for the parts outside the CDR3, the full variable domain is GAGVSQSPSNKVTEKGKDVELRCDPISGHTALYWYRQSLGQGLEFLIYFQGNSAPDKSGLPSDRFSAERTGGSVSTLTIQRTQQEDSAVYLCASSLVGSGGLYNEQFFGPGTRLTVL.

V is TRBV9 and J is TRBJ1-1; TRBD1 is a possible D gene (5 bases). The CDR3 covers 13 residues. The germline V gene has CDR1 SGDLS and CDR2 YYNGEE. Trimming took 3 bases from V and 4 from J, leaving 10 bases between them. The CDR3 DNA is TGTGCCAGCAGCGCTGGAGGGGTCACTGAAGCTTTCTTT. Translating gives CASSAGGVTEAFF.

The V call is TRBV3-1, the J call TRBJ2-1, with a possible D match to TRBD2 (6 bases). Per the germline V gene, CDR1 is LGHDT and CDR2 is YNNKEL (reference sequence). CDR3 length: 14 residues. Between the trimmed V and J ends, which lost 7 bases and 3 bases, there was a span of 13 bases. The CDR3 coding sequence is TGTGCCAGCATGACCTCAGCGGGCTACAATGAGCAGTTCTTC. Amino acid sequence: CASMTSAGYNEQFF.

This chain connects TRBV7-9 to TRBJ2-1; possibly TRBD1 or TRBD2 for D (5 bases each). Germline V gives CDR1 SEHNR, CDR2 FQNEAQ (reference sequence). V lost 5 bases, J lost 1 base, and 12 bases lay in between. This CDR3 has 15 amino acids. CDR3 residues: CASSGASGSYNEQFF. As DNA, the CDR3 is TGTGCCAGCAGCGGGGCGTCGGGGTCCTACAATGAGCAGTTCTTC.

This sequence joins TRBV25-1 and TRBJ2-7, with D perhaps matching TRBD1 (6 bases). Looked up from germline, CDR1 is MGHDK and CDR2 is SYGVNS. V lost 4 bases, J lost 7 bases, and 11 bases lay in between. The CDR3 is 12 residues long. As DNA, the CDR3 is TGTGCCAGCAGTGGCCGAACAGGGGAGCAGTACTTC. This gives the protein CASSGRTGEQYF.

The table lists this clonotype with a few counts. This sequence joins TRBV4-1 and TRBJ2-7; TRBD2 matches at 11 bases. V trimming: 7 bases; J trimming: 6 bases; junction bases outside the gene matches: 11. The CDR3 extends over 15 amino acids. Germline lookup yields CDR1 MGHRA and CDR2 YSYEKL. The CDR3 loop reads CASTPSSGGTIEQYF. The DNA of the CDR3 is TGCGCCAGCACCCCTTCTAGCGGGGGGACGATCGAGCAGTACTTC.

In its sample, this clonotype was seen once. CDR3 protein: CASSIGAASMNEQFF. The CDR3 nucleotides read TGTGCCAGTAGTATAGGGGCCGCAAGTATGAATGAGCAGTTCTTC. The V gene is TRBV19, the J gene TRBJ2-1; D uncertain. The CDR3 length is 15 residues. V lost 1 base and J lost 7, with 14 bases in between. Germline V CDR1 and CDR2: LNHDA, SQIVND (reference sequence). Variable domain in full (rest from reference TRBV19 and TRBJ2-1): DGGITQSPKYLFRKEGQNVTLSCEQNLNHDAMYWYRQDPGQGLRLIYYSQIVNDFQKGDIAEGYSVSREKKESFPLTVTSAQKNPTAFYLCASSIGAASMNEQFFGPGTRLTVL.

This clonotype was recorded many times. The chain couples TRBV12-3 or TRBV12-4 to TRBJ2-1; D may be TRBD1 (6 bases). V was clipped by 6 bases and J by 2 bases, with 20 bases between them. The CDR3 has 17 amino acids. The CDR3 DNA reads TGTGCCAGCAGCACCCCCGATAAGGACAGCACCTACAATGAGCAGTTCTTC. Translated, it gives CASSTPDKDSTYNEQFF.

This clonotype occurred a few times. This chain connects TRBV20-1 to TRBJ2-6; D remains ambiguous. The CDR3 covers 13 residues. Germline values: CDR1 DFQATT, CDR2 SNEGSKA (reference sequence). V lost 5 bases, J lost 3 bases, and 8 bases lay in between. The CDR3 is CSAPAIGANVLTF. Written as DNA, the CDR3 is TGCAGTGCTCCAGCTATTGGGGCCAACGTCCTGACTTTC.

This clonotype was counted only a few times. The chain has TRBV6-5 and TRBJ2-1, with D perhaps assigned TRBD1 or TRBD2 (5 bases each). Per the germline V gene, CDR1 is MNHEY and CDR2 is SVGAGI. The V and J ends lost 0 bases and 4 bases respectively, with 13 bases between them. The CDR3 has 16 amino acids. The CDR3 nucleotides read TGTGCCAGCAGTTACTCCAGGGAACGGGGATACAATGAGCAGTTCTTC. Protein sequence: CASSYSRERGYNEQFF.

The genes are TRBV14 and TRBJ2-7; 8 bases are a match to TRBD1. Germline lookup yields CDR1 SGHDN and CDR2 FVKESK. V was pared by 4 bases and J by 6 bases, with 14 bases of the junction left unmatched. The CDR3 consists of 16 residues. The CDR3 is CASSPDSYRGTSEQYF. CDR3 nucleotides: TGTGCCAGCAGCCCGGATAGCTACAGGGGGACGTCCGAGCAGTACTTC.

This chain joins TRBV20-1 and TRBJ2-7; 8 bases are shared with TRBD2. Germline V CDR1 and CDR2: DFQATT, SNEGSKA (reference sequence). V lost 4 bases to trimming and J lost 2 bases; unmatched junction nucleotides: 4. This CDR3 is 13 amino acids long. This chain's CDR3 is CSATMGLAYEQYF. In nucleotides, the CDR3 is TGCAGTGCTACTATGGGACTAGCCTACGAGCAGTACTTC.

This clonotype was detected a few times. The CDR3 DNA reads TGTGCCAGCAGCATGGGTCTAGCGGGAGGAGAGACCCAGTACTTC. Translation gives CASSMGLAGGETQYF. The chain recombines TRBV7-6 with TRBJ2-5; 11 bases agree with TRBD2. Looked up from germline, CDR1 is SGHVS and CDR2 is FNYEAQ. V lost 5 bases, J lost 4 bases, and 6 bases stayed unmatched. The CDR3 covers 15 residues.

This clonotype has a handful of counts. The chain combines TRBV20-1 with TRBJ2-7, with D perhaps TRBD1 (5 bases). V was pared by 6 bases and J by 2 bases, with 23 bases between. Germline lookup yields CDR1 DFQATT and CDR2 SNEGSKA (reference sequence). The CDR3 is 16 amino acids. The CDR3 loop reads CSATGMGPGHTYEQYF. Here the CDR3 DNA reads TGCAGTGCCACAGGCATGGGGCCAGGCCACACCTACGAGCAGTACTTC.

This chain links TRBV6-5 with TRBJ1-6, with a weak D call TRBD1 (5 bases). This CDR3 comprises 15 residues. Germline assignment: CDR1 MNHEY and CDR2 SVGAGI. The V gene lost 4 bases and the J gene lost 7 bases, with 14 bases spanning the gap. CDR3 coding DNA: TGTGCCAGCAGTTCCGATTGGGACGTGAATTCACCCCTCCACTTT. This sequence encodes CASSSDWDVNSPLHF.

This chain's CDR3 is CSVEVGGQGFIDTQYF. The DNA for the CDR3 is TGCAGCGTTGAAGTGGGGGGACAGGGGTTCATAGATACGCAGTATTTT. The chain employs TRBV29-1 and TRBJ2-3; 10 bases fit TRBD1. With 1 base clipped from V and 5 bases from J, the junction kept 9 bases outside the gene matches. Germline assignment: CDR1 SQVTM and CDR2 ANQGSEA. The CDR3 is made up of 16 amino acids.

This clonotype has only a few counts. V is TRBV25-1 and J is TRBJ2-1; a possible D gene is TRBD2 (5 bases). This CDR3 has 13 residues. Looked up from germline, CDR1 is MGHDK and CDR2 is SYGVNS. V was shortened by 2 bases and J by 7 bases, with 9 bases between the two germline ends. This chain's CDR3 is CASSEIGSNEQFF. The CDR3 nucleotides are TGTGCCAGCAGTGAAATTGGGAGTAATGAGCAGTTCTTC.

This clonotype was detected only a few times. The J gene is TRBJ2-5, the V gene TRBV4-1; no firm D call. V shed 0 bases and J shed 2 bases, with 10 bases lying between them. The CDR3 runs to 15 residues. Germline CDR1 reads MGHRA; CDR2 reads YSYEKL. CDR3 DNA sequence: TGCGCCAGCAGCCAAGATCTTGGGCCGCAAGAGACCCAGTACTTC. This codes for CASSQDLGPQETQYF.

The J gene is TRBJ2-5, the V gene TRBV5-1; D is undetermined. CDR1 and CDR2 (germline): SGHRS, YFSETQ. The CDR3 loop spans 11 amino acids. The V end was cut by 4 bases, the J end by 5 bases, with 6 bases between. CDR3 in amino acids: CASSERETQYF. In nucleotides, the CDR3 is TGCGCCAGCAGCGAACGGGAGACCCAGTACTTC.

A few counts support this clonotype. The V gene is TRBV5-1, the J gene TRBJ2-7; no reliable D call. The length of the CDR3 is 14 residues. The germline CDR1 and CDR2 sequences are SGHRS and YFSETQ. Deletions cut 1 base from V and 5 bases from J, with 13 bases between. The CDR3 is CASSLLPGTHEQYF. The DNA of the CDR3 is TGCGCCAGCAGCTTGCTACCAGGAACCCACGAGCAGTACTTC.

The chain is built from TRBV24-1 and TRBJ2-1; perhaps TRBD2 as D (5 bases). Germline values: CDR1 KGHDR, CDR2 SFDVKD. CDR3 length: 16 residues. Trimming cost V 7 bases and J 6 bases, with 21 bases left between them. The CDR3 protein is CATRRGSTVGSNEQFF. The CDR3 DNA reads TGTGCCACCAGACGAGGGAGTACCGTGGGTAGCAATGAGCAGTTCTTC.

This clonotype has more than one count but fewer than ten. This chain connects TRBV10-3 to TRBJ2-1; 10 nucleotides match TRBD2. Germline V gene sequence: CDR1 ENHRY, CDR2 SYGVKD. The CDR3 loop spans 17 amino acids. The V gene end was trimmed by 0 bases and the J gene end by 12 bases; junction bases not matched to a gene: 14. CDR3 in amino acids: CAISESKVGLAGVPQFF. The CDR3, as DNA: TGTGCCATCAGTGAGTCGAAGGTTGGGCTAGCGGGGGTCCCGCAGTTCTTC.